A selection of T cell receptor beta chains follows, all from one sample in a study of beta chain features in type 1 diabetes. This table comes from immunoSEQ multiplex PCR, and its TCRdb copy is limited to in-frame clones, with some not included. This sample yields 120,000 to 150,000 clones, of which roughly 10% are seen a single time; less than 0.85% belongs to the top ten. The sequenced sample consisted of central memory CD4+ T cells from blood. The receptors derive from a woman aged 40 to 50 in good health. Each CDR3 is given with its conserved first and last residue. Fields, in order: clone size, D gene, V gene, J gene, CDR3 protein, CDR3 DNA. The D gene is left open where the match is weak. Not every row has a clone size; where given, it reads once, few, many or a size class.

clone_size: .
d_call: .
v_call: TRBV5-4
j_call: TRBJ2-2
cdr3_aa: CASSLQGPGELFF
cdr3_nt: TGTGCCAGCAGCCTCCAGGGTCCCGGGGAGCTGTTTTTT

clone_size: .
d_call: TRBD1
v_call: TRBV5-1
j_call: TRBJ2-7
cdr3_aa: CASREGTGNLHEQYF
cdr3_nt: TGCGCCAGCAGGGAGGGGACAGGCAACTTACACGAGCAGTACTTC

clone_size: many
d_call: TRBD1
v_call: TRBV23-1
j_call: TRBJ2-7
cdr3_aa: CASPLAGGFYEQYF
cdr3_nt: TGCGCCAGCCCCCTGGCAGGGGGATTCTACGAGCAGTACTTC

clone_size: few
d_call: .
v_call: TRBV5-1
j_call: TRBJ2-1
cdr3_aa: CASSLAASSSYNEQFF
cdr3_nt: TGCGCCAGCAGCTTGGCCGCCTCCAGCTCCTACAATGAGCAGTTCTTC

clone_size: few
d_call: .
v_call: TRBV5-4
j_call: TRBJ1-6
cdr3_aa: CASSIQGVDSPLHF
cdr3_nt: TGTGCCAGCAGCATCCAGGGTGTGGATTCACCCCTCCACTTT

clone_size: few
d_call: .
v_call: TRBV18
j_call: TRBJ1-6
cdr3_aa: CASSPPGSSYNSPLHF
cdr3_nt: TGTGCCAGCTCACCACCGGGCAGCTCCTATAATTCACCCCTCCACTTT

clone_size: .
d_call: TRBD2
v_call: TRBV7-9
j_call: TRBJ2-5
cdr3_aa: CASSLALAGARGTQYF
cdr3_nt: TGTGCCAGCAGCTTAGCGCTAGCGGGGGCTAGGGGGACCCAGTACTTC

clone_size: few
d_call: TRBD2
v_call: TRBV2
j_call: TRBJ2-3
cdr3_aa: CAGGRASGEDTQYF
cdr3_nt: TGTGCGGGCGGCAGAGCTAGCGGGGAAGATACGCAGTATTTT

clone_size: few
d_call: .
v_call: TRBV7-6
j_call: TRBJ2-2
cdr3_aa: CASSPSSVQRGPGELFF
cdr3_nt: TGTGCCAGCAGCCCCTCTTCGGTCCAGAGAGGGCCCGGGGAGCTGTTTTTT

clone_size: few
d_call: .
v_call: TRBV19
j_call: TRBJ2-1
cdr3_aa: CASSPYRTSSYNEQFF
cdr3_nt: TGTGCCAGTAGTCCCTACCGGACAAGCTCCTACAATGAGCAGTTCTTC

clone_size: .
d_call: TRBD1
v_call: TRBV7-9
j_call: TRBJ2-3
cdr3_aa: CASSLDRGTDTQYF
cdr3_nt: TGTGCCAGCAGCTTAGACAGGGGGACAGATACGCAGTATTTT

clone_size: many
d_call: .
v_call: TRBV29-1
j_call: TRBJ1-2
cdr3_aa: CSVGHYGYTF
cdr3_nt: TGCAGCGTTGGGCACTATGGCTACACCTTC

clone_size: few
d_call: .
v_call: TRBV27
j_call: TRBJ1-2
cdr3_aa: CASSLRGLSDYGYTF
cdr3_nt: TGTGCCAGCAGTTTAAGGGGGTTGTCGGACTATGGCTACACCTTC

clone_size: .
d_call: .
v_call: TRBV6-6
j_call: TRBJ1-1
cdr3_aa: CASEGNMNTEAFF
cdr3_nt: TGTGCTTCGGAGGGCAACATGAACACTGAAGCTTTCTTT

clone_size: .
d_call: TRBD2
v_call: TRBV7-2
j_call: TRBJ2-7
cdr3_aa: CASSKPPPGAGGNYEQYF
cdr3_nt: TGTGCCAGCAGCAAACCACCCCCGGGCGCGGGGGGTAACTACGAGCAGTACTTC

clone_size: .
d_call: .
v_call: TRBV7-9
j_call: TRBJ1-6
cdr3_aa: CASSLGGGGSPLHF
cdr3_nt: TGTGCCAGCAGCTTAGGCGGGGGCGGTTCACCCCTCCACTTT

clone_size: many
d_call: .
v_call: TRBV5-1
j_call: TRBJ2-5
cdr3_aa: CASSLASGFGRETQYF
cdr3_nt: TGCGCCAGCAGCTTGGCCTCGGGATTCGGCAGGGAGACCCAGTACTTC

clone_size: .
d_call: .
v_call: TRBV6-6
j_call: TRBJ1-1
cdr3_aa: CASSVRGATEAFF
cdr3_nt: TGTGCCAGCAGTGTCCGGGGGGCCACTGAAGCTTTCTTT

clone_size: .
d_call: .
v_call: TRBV18
j_call: TRBJ2-3
cdr3_aa: CASSPPYGDTQYF
cdr3_nt: TGTGCCAGCTCACCACCGTACGGAGATACGCAGTATTTT

clone_size: .
d_call: .
v_call: TRBV5-1
j_call: TRBJ2-7
cdr3_aa: CASSPQTEITYEQYF
cdr3_nt: TGCGCCAGCAGCCCCCAGACAGAGATCACCTACGAGCAGTACTTC

clone_size: few
d_call: TRBD1
v_call: TRBV9
j_call: TRBJ1-2
cdr3_aa: CASSAQGVNYGYTF
cdr3_nt: TGTGCCAGCAGCGCCCAGGGGGTTAACTATGGCTACACCTTC

clone_size: .
d_call: TRBD1
v_call: TRBV11-2
j_call: TRBJ2-2
cdr3_aa: CASRKIYRGTGELFF
cdr3_nt: TGTGCCAGCCGAAAAATTTACAGGGGCACCGGGGAGCTGTTTTTT

clone_size: .
d_call: .
v_call: TRBV5-5
j_call: TRBJ2-1
cdr3_aa: CASSYARRHEQFF
cdr3_nt: TGTGCCAGTTCGTACGCGAGGCGGCATGAGCAGTTCTTC

clone_size: few
d_call: .
v_call: TRBV27
j_call: TRBJ1-4
cdr3_aa: CASTFGGANEKLFF
cdr3_nt: TGTGCCAGCACCTTCGGGGGAGCCAATGAAAAACTGTTTTTT

clone_size: .
d_call: .
v_call: TRBV7-2
j_call: TRBJ1-6
cdr3_aa: CASSFLQAASLHF
cdr3_nt: TGTGCCAGCAGCTTCCTACAGGCTGCGTCCCTCCACTTT